The 19 T cell receptor beta chains given below trace back to one sample, sequenced in a study of shared clonotypes between healthy human individuals (TCRdb year 2020). Libraries were built with the immunoSEQ multiplex PCR assay. This immuneACCESS table, as held by TCRdb, lists in-frame sequences with V and J called but not all clones. Of the missing ones, under half trace to an unresolved V gene in checked studies; the others have no known cause. The sample table records some 2 million clones; 95% of these occur just once. The top ten clonotypes cover around 0.13% of the sample. Sequenced: naive CD4+ T cells sorted from blood. This specimen's cell subset or site label, per the study, means: CD45RA+ positively selected. All receptors come from a man younger than 35 in good health.

The rearrangement joins TRBV6-1 to TRBJ2-1; TRBD2 might be the D (6 bases). CDR3 length equals 15 residues. Trimming left V 4 bases short and J 2 bases short, with 12 bases between. In germline, CDR1 is MNHNS, CDR2 SASEGT. Here the CDR3 reads CASSGGREPYNEQFF. CDR3 in DNA: TGTGCCAGCAGTGGCGGTCGGGAGCCCTACAATGAGCAGTTCTTC.

On this clone: This same CDR3 is encoded by further DNA sequences in the sample. The V call is TRBV2, the J call TRBJ1-6; tentatively, D is TRBD1 (5 bases). Trimming removed 3 bases from V and 6 bases from J, with 6 bases in between. The CDR3 is 13 residues long. Looked up from germline, CDR1 is SNHLY and CDR2 is FYNNEI. As DNA, the CDR3 is TGTGCCAGCAGTGATGGGGGTAATTCACCCCTCCACTTT. The encoded protein is CASSDGGNSPLHF. Supplemented by reference TRBV2 and TRBJ1-6, the full variable domain reads EPEVTQTPSHQVTQMGQEVILRCVPISNHLYFYWYRQILGQKVEFLVSFYNNEISEKSEIFDDQFSVERPDGSNFTLKIRSTKLEDSAMYFCASSDGGNSPLHFGNGTRLTVT.

The J gene is TRBJ1-5, the V gene TRBV19; tentative D call: TRBD1 (6 bases). Germline CDR1 LNHDA, CDR2 SQIVND (reference sequence). The CDR3 covers 15 residues. Trimming stripped 2 bases from V and 5 bases from J, with 13 bases between. The CDR3: CASSINRVRDQPQHF. The CDR3 coding sequence is TGTGCCAGTAGTATAAACAGGGTACGGGATCAGCCCCAGCATTTT.

The CDR3 sequence: CASTKGGTAAYNEQFF. The CDR3 DNA is TGTGCCAGCACCAAAGGGGGGACAGCGGCCTACAATGAGCAGTTCTTC. The V call is TRBV6-6, the J call TRBJ2-1; possibly TRBD1 for D (7 bases). This CDR3 has 16 amino acids. CDR1 is MNHNY, CDR2 SVGAGI, per germline (reference sequence). V was shortened by 7 bases and J by 2 bases, with 18 bases between the two germline ends.

The V and J genes are TRBV5-6 and TRBJ2-3; D tentatively fits TRBD1 or TRBD2 (5 bases each). V was cut by 1 base and J by 1 base, with 10 bases left in between. CDR1 and CDR2 from the germline V gene are SGHDT and YYEEEE. The CDR3 has 15 amino acids. CDR3 amino acids: CASSLPGPGTDTQYF. The CDR3 DNA sequence: TGTGCCAGCAGCTTGCCGGGACCCGGCACAGATACGCAGTATTTT.

The genes are TRBV4-3 and TRBJ2-1, with D possibly being TRBD2 (6 bases). V lost 0 bases to trimming and J lost 11 bases, with 14 bases between them. Germline-derived CDR1 and CDR2 are LGHNA and YSLEER. This CDR3 contains 14 residues. CDR3 DNA sequence: TGCGCCAGCAGCCAAGATCGAAATGGCGGGAAGCAGTTCTTC. This gives the protein CASSQDRNGGKQFF.

This sequence joins TRBV2 and TRBJ2-1; TRBD1 matches at 8 bases. The CDR3 is 15 amino acids. V was pared by 6 bases and J by 10 bases, with 14 bases of the junction left unmatched. Looked up from germline, CDR1 is SNHLY and CDR2 is FYNNEI. CDR3 sequence reads: CASSGRDRPTSEQFF. The CDR3 nucleotides read TGTGCCAGCAGCGGCCGGGACAGGCCCACGTCGGAGCAGTTCTTC.

This clone occurred a few times. V is TRBV29-1 and J is TRBJ2-3; TRBD1 aligns across 7 bases. V lost 4 bases, J lost 4 bases, and 5 bases stayed unmatched. The CDR3 extends over 13 amino acids. Germline loops: CDR1 SQVTM, CDR2 ANQGSEA. CDR3 residues: CSVARGPADTQYF. CDR3 in DNA: TGCAGCGTTGCTAGGGGGCCCGCAGATACGCAGTATTTT.

V and J are TRBV2 and TRBJ1-5; D might be TRBD1 (5 bases). There are 13 residues in the CDR3. V was trimmed by 3 bases and J by 7 bases, leaving 10 bases between them. CDR1 is SNHLY and CDR2 is FYNNEI in the germline V gene. The CDR3 nucleotides are TGTGCCAGCAGTGATCAGGGCCACCAGCCCCAGCATTTT. It translates to CASSDQGHQPQHF. Together with reference TRBV2 and TRBJ1-5, the CDR3 gives the full variable domain: EPEVTQTPSHQVTQMGQEVILRCVPISNHLYFYWYRQILGQKVEFLVSFYNNEISEKSEIFDDQFSVERPDGSNFTLKIRSTKLEDSAMYFCASSDQGHQPQHFGDGTRLSIL.

The chain is built from TRBV9 and TRBJ2-2; the D is unclear. CDR1 SGDLS and CDR2 YYNGEE come from the germline V gene. V shed 7 bases and J shed 5 bases, with 15 bases lying between them. This CDR3 is 14 amino acids long. CDR3 in amino acids: CASCRRHETGELFF. DNA of the CDR3: TGTGCCAGCTGTAGGAGACACGAAACCGGGGAGCTGTTTTTT.

The chain links TRBV15 to TRBJ2-1, with 8 bases identical to TRBD2. The CDR3 extends over 16 amino acids. The ends lost 3 bases at V and 5 bases at J; junction bases unmatched: 9. The germline CDR1 and CDR2 sequences are LNHNV and YYDKDF (reference sequence). The CDR3 region is CATSRTGRGANNEQFF. The CDR3 DNA reads TGTGCCACCAGCAGGACGGGGCGGGGGGCGAACAATGAGCAGTTCTTC.

This sequence joins TRBV7-2 and TRBJ2-7; 12 bases are a match to TRBD2. Germline V gene data show CDR1 as SGHTA and CDR2 as FQGNSA. Trimming removed 4 bases from V and 5 bases from J; junction bases left unmatched: 12. This CDR3 has 17 residues. CDR3 amino acids: CASSSGTSGGPKDEQYF. CDR3 in DNA: TGTGCCAGCAGCTCCGGAACTAGCGGGGGGCCTAAGGACGAGCAGTACTTC.

This clone came up once. The chain combines TRBV7-2 with TRBJ1-5; D is unresolved. Trimming shortened V by 3 bases and J by 4 bases, and 16 bases separated the two germline ends. Germline lookup yields CDR1 SGHTA and CDR2 FQGNSA. CDR3 length: 16 amino acids. This chain's CDR3 is CASSFSGRNFNQPQHF. CDR3 nucleotides: TGTGCCAGCAGCTTCTCGGGCCGGAACTTTAATCAGCCCCAGCATTTT.

The rearrangement uses TRBV11-2 and TRBJ2-2; TRBD2 matches 7 bases. Germline-derived CDR1 and CDR2 are SGHAT and FQNNGV. The ends lost 5 bases at V and 7 bases at J; junction bases unmatched: 10. The CDR3 has 15 residues. This chain's CDR3 is CASSPTGGSNGELFF. The CDR3 DNA sequence: TGTGCCAGCAGCCCCACTGGCGGGAGTAACGGGGAGCTGTTTTTT.

Regarding this clone: A much larger clone is a single base away; this may be a read error. V and J are TRBV7-2 and TRBJ1-1; D unclear. Germline V lookup: CDR1 SGHTA, CDR2 FQGNSA. CDR3 size: 12 residues. With 0 bases removed from V and 7 bases from J, the gap between germline ends came to 6 bases. CDR3 nucleotide sequence: TGTGCCAGCAGCTTAGCAGGGTTTGAAGCTTTCTTT. The encoded protein is CASSLAGFEAFF.

The chain carries TRBV7-2 and TRBJ2-4; no firm D call. There are 15 residues in the CDR3. Per germline, CDR1 SGHTA and CDR2 FQGNSA. V was clipped by 1 base and J by 7 bases, with 14 bases between them. The CDR3 DNA follows: TGTGCCAGCAGCTTAGATTATACTTTTGCGAACATTCAGTACTTC. Protein sequence: CASSLDYTFANIQYF.

This clone was counted a single time. The same CDR3 can be traced to other DNA sequences in this sample. V is TRBV18 and J is TRBJ1-2, with D uncertain. V was clipped by 3 bases and J by 2 bases, with 7 bases between them. The CDR3 loop spans 13 amino acids. CDR1 KGHSH and CDR2 LQKENI come from the germline V gene. CDR3 sequence: CASSPGENYGYTF. The CDR3 DNA reads TGTGCCAGCTCACCGGGCGAAAACTATGGCTACACCTTC.

J is TRBJ2-7 and V is TRBV7-2; D could derive from TRBD1 or TRBD2 (5 bases each). The CDR3 extends over 14 amino acids. The V gene's germline CDR1 is SGHTA and CDR2 FQGNSA. Deletions cut 1 base from V and 7 bases from J, with 14 bases between. Written as DNA, the CDR3 is TGTGCCAGCAGCTTAGGCTTTGGGGGAGTGGAGCAGTACTTC. It yields the protein CASSLGFGGVEQYF.

This sequence joins TRBV18 and TRBJ2-5, with 9 bases matching TRBD1. The germline V gene has CDR1 KGHSH and CDR2 LQKENI. The CDR3 length is 14 residues. The V gene end was trimmed by 4 bases and the J gene end by 5 bases; junction bases not matched to a gene: 5. CDR3 DNA sequence: TGTGCCAGCTCACTAACCGGGACAGGGGAGACCCAGTACTTC. It codes for CASSLTGTGETQYF.